These 29 T cell receptor beta chains were all obtained from the same sample, sequenced in a study of HIV-infected patients and healthy controls (dated 2014 in TCRdb). Library method: 5' RACE. Sequencing relied on an Illumina MiSeq. Using SuperScript III with primers targeting the alpha and beta constant regions, about 520 ng of RNA was reverse transcribed. Separate alpha and beta chain libraries were generated by chain-specific third strand synthesis with multiplexing indices. TCRdb reran the public reads through fastp at Q25 and MiXCR, keeping productive beta chains. Rows are combined by CDR3 protein, so each entry shows the most common genes and DNA. The sample table contains some 15,000 distinct CDR3 sequences; only one count was recorded for roughly 7.5% of them. In total, the top ten clones hold 6.5% to 8.5% of the sample. Since whole blood was used without any cell fractionation, the repertoire reflected all peripheral T cells in unsorted form.

Sequenced material: blood. Receptors originate from an adult in good health.

This clonotype was seen at least ten times. The gene calls are TRBV6-2 or TRBV6-3 and TRBJ1-5; D is unresolved. The germline gives CDR1 MNHEY, CDR2 SVGEGT. V lost 2 bases and J lost 0, with 11 bases in between. The CDR3 has 16 amino acids. CDR3 sequence (DNA): TGTGCCAGCAGTTACGGCGTCTCCGGTAGCAATCAGCCCCAGCATTTT. It encodes CASSYGVSGSNQPQHF.

By share, this clonotype ranks as medium-sized. The gene calls are TRBV7-2 and TRBJ2-3, with 8 bases that match TRBD2. Germline CDR1 SGHTA, CDR2 FQGNSA. Trimming cost V 4 bases and J 0 bases; bases outside gene matches: 3. The CDR3 extends over 15 amino acids. CDR3 nucleotides: TGTGCCAGCAGCTCCCCTAGCGGGAGCACAGATACGCAGTATTTT. Its translation: CASSSPSGSTDTQYF.

This clonotype appeared a single time. This chain joins TRBV6-1 and TRBJ2-7, with a tentative D call TRBD2 (6 bases). This CDR3 spans 14 amino acids. Between the trimmed V and J ends, which lost 0 bases and 2 bases, there was a span of 8 bases. Germline V gives CDR1 MNHNS, CDR2 SASEGT. The CDR3 nucleotides are TGTGCCAGCAGTGAAGCGACGGGAGCCTACGAGCAGTACTTC. Protein sequence: CASSEATGAYEQYF.

This clonotype was picked up many times. V and J are TRBV7-8 and TRBJ2-7; 7 nucleotides line up with TRBD1. In germline, CDR1 is SGHVS, CDR2 FQNEAQ. V trimming: 3 bases; J trimming: 2 bases; junction bases outside the gene matches: 4. The CDR3 spans 14 residues. The DNA of the CDR3 is TGTGCCAGCAGCTTGACAGGGTTTGCCTACGAGCAGTACTTC. It yields the protein CASSLTGFAYEQYF.

Judged by abundance, this clonotype is medium-sized. The chain uses TRBV20-1 and TRBJ2-5; 14 bases are a match to TRBD2. The CDR3 sequence is 17 residues long. Germline lookup yields CDR1 DFQATT and CDR2 SNEGSKA (reference sequence). The V gene end was trimmed by 5 bases and the J gene end by 5 bases; junction bases not matched to a gene: 13. DNA for the CDR3: TGCAGTGCTGAACTTGGGACTAGCGGGGGCTTTGGGGAGACCCAGTACTTC. This translates into CSAELGTSGGFGETQYF.

This clonotype has at least ten counts. J is TRBJ2-3 and V is TRBV19; perhaps D is TRBD1 or TRBD2 (7 bases each). V lost 9 bases to trimming and J lost 2 bases, with 18 bases between them. The germline CDR1 and CDR2 sequences are LNHDA and SQIVND (reference sequence). This CDR3 spans 15 amino acids. The DNA of the CDR3 is TGTGCCAGCCACAGGGGAGGGAGCCCCACAGATACGCAGTATTTT. The encoded protein is CASHRGGSPTDTQYF.

This clonotype was observed many times. The V call is TRBV7-2, the J call TRBJ2-7; 10 bases match TRBD2. The CDR3 is made up of 15 amino acids. CDR1 is SGHTA and CDR2 is FQGNSA in the germline V gene. V lost 5 bases, J lost 1 base, and 5 bases stayed unmatched. In nucleotides, the CDR3 is TGTGCCAGCAGCCTGGAGCGGGGGGGATCCTACGAGCAGTACTTC. Translated: CASSLERGGSYEQYF.

This clonotype was detected many times. The chain employs TRBV6-2 or TRBV6-3 and TRBJ2-7, with D tentatively TRBD1 or TRBD2 (5 bases each). With 6 bases removed from V and 2 bases from J, the gap between germline ends came to 14 bases. This CDR3 region has 14 residues. Germline loops: CDR1 MNHEY, CDR2 SVGEGT. CDR3 amino acids: CASRHSGTAYEQYF. The CDR3 nucleotides are TGTGCCAGCAGACACTCCGGGACGGCCTACGAGCAGTACTTC.

This clonotype appeared many times. The V gene is TRBV7-2, the J gene TRBJ2-7; D remains ambiguous. The CDR3 runs 13 residues. The germline CDR1 and CDR2 sequences are SGHTA and FQGNSA. V was pared by 5 bases and J by 5 bases, with 13 bases between. The CDR3 spells CASSPKAQDEQYF. DNA of the CDR3: TGTGCCAGCAGCCCTAAGGCCCAGGACGAGCAGTACTTC.

This clonotype came up many times. V and J are TRBV6-2 or TRBV6-3 and TRBJ2-3; the D is unclear. The CDR3 consists of 16 residues. V shed 6 bases and J shed 1 base, with 17 bases lying between them. Germline V lookup: CDR1 MNHEY, CDR2 SVGEGT. The CDR3 DNA reads as TGTGCCAGCAGCCATGATCCCCGCCAACGCACAGATACGCAGTATTTT. Amino acid sequence: CASSHDPRQRTDTQYF.

This clonotype was counted many times. CDR3 coding DNA: TGTGCCAGCAGCGATACAATAGGGGGACAGCCCCAGCATTTT. Amino acids: CASSDTIGGQPQHF. V gene TRBV2 combines with J gene TRBJ1-5, with D possibly being TRBD1 (6 bases). The CDR3 has 14 amino acids. Germline CDR1 is SNHLY and CDR2 is FYNNEI. V lost 6 bases, J lost 7 bases, and 16 bases lay in between.

This clonotype came up many times. The chain combines TRBV20-1 with TRBJ2-5, with 8 bases fitting TRBD2. Unmatched junction bases numbered 8, after V lost 3 bases and J lost 2 bases. Germline V lookup: CDR1 DFQATT, CDR2 SNEGSKA (reference sequence). There are 15 residues in the CDR3. CDR3 nucleotides: TGCAGTGCTAGCGAGCGGGAGAGGGGGCAAGAGACCCAGTACTTC. This sequence encodes CSASERERGQETQYF.

This clonotype came up many times. The chain carries TRBV27 and TRBJ2-7; tentatively, D is TRBD1 (6 bases). Trimming removed 5 bases at V and 6 bases at J, with 14 bases between. Looked up from germline, CDR1 is MNHEY and CDR2 is SMNVEV (reference sequence). This CDR3 region has 13 residues. The CDR3 coding sequence is TGTGCCAGCAGTCAGGGGCCGGGTCTCGAGCAGTACTTC. Translation gives CASSQGPGLEQYF.

In this sample, this clonotype is medium-sized. The V and J genes are TRBV20-1 and TRBJ1-1; D is undetermined. Germline lookup yields CDR1 DFQATT and CDR2 SNEGSKA (reference sequence). With 5 bases removed from V and 3 bases from J, the gap between germline ends came to 13 bases. This CDR3 has 13 residues. As DNA, the CDR3 is TGCAGTGCTTATACCGGACGGGACACTGAAGCTTTCTTT. Translation gives CSAYTGRDTEAFF.

By share of the sample, this clonotype is medium-sized. The chain combines TRBV7-2 with TRBJ2-5; 7 nucleotides match TRBD2. CDR1 is SGHTA, CDR2 FQGNSA, per germline. This CDR3 has 15 amino acids. V lost 1 base, J lost 5 bases, and 7 bases stayed unmatched. CDR3 nucleotides: TGTGCCAGCAGCTTAGAGGGGAGGGGTATTGAGACCCAGTACTTC. The encoded protein is CASSLEGRGIETQYF.

This clonotype was counted many times. This chain links TRBV11-3 with TRBJ2-4; D might be TRBD1 (6 bases). Germline V gene sequence: CDR1 SGHNT, CDR2 YENEEA. V shed 3 bases and J shed 2 bases, with 29 bases lying between them. This CDR3 comprises 21 residues. The CDR3 DNA is TGTGCCAGCAGCTTCACCCGGTGGACAGACGCGTCTGGACCGTCCAAAAACATTCAGTACTTC. Its translation: CASSFTRWTDASGPSKNIQYF.

The rearrangement links TRBV6-1 to TRBJ2-1, with D perhaps TRBD2 (5 bases). Germline CDR1 and CDR2: MNHNS and SASEGT. CDR3 length: 11 amino acids. Trimming pared 9 bases from V and 4 bases from J, leaving 7 bases between. The CDR3 protein is CASERYNEQFF. CDR3 DNA sequence: TGTGCCAGTGAGCGGTACAATGAGCAGTTCTTC.

The table lists this clonotype with a few counts. The J gene is TRBJ1-5, the V gene TRBV2; D unclear. CDR1 is SNHLY, CDR2 FYNNEI, per germline. The CDR3 runs to 12 residues. Trimming removed 7 bases at V and 6 bases at J, with 10 bases between. The CDR3 coding sequence is TGTGCCAGCAAGGAAGTGGGTCAGCCCCAGCATTTT. Protein product: CASKEVGQPQHF.

By proportion, this clonotype is medium-sized. The chain uses TRBV18 and TRBJ1-1; no clear D gene. Trimming took 4 bases from V and 3 from J, leaving 12 bases between them. Germline CDR1 and CDR2: KGHSH and LQKENI. The CDR3 consists of 14 residues. The CDR3 coding sequence is TGTGCCAGCTCACTTAACAGCTTAGACACTGAAGCTTTCTTT. Translation gives CASSLNSLDTEAFF.

The gene calls are TRBV2 and TRBJ2-5; D might be TRBD1 (6 bases). CDR3 size: 12 residues. Between the trimmed V and J ends, which lost 8 bases and 2 bases, there was a span of 9 bases. Per the germline V gene, CDR1 is SNHLY and CDR2 is FYNNEI. This CDR3 is CASGGTQETQYF. CDR3 DNA: TGTGCCAGCGGTGGGACACAAGAGACCCAGTACTTC. The variable domain in full, completed from reference TRBV2 and TRBJ2-5, reads EPEVTQTPSHQVTQMGQEVILRCVPISNHLYFYWYRQILGQKVEFLVSFYNNEISEKSEIFDDQFSVERPDGSNFTLKIRSTKLEDSAMYFCASGGTQETQYFGPGTRLLVL.

This clonotype was seen at least ten times. This chain connects TRBV20-1 to TRBJ1-2, with D tentatively TRBD1 (6 bases). The CDR3 consists of 13 residues. Germline V gene data show CDR1 as DFQATT and CDR2 as SNEGSKA (reference sequence). V was trimmed by 8 bases and J by 2 bases, leaving 15 bases between them. CDR3 sequence: CSTVPQGNYGYTF. The DNA of the CDR3 is TGCAGTACTGTCCCTCAGGGGAACTATGGCTACACCTTC.

This clonotype came up many times. V gene TRBV5-1 combines with J gene TRBJ1-3, with D unclear. Germline values: CDR1 SGHRS, CDR2 YFSETQ. V lost 4 bases, J lost 4 bases, and 15 bases lay in between. This CDR3 contains 15 residues. This CDR3 is CASSLVSGEGNTIYF. The DNA of the CDR3 is TGCGCCAGCAGCCTTGTATCGGGTGAGGGAAACACCATATATTTT.

This clonotype was found a few times. The V and J genes are TRBV6-2 or TRBV6-3 and TRBJ2-7, with 8 bases that match TRBD1. J was trimmed by 2 bases and V by 5 bases; bases with no gene match: 8. CDR1 MNHEY and CDR2 SVGEGT come from the germline V gene. The CDR3 consists of 15 residues. CDR3 nucleotide sequence: TGTGCCAGCAGTAGATCCCGGACAGGGACCTACGAGCAGTACTTC. This codes for CASSRSRTGTYEQYF.

This clonotype appeared many times. The CDR3 DNA follows: TGTGCCAGTAGTGTGGGTTATCAGCCCCAGCATTTT. It codes for CASSVGYQPQHF. V gene TRBV19 combines with J gene TRBJ1-5; no clear D gene. V was trimmed by 5 bases and J by 5 bases, leaving 7 bases between them. Germline V gene sequence: CDR1 LNHDA, CDR2 SQIVND (reference sequence). This CDR3 is built from 12 residues.

This clonotype was seen ten or more times. CDR3: CASSPGEGGYNEQFF. The CDR3 region has the DNA TGTGCCAGCAGTCCGGGGGAAGGCGGCTACAATGAGCAGTTCTTC. This rearrangement joins TRBV6-5 to TRBJ2-1; weak D call: TRBD2 (6 bases). The CDR3 has 15 residues. Germline V CDR1 and CDR2: MNHEY, SVGAGI. Trimming left V 5 bases short and J 3 bases short, with 14 bases between.

There are many counts of this clonotype. The J gene is TRBJ2-5, the V gene TRBV3-1, with 11 bases fitting TRBD2. The CDR3 spans 15 residues. Looked up from germline, CDR1 is LGHDT and CDR2 is YNNKEL (reference sequence). V dropped 1 base and J dropped 2; count of bases not matched to a gene: 0. As DNA, the CDR3 is TGTGCCAGCAGCCAAGGACTAGCGGGGCAAGAGACCCAGTACTTC. This gives the protein CASSQGLAGQETQYF.

This clonotype came up many times. The rearrangement uses TRBV5-1 and TRBJ2-7; 11 nucleotides agree with TRBD2. CDR1 is SGHRS and CDR2 is YFSETQ in the germline V gene. V gave up 0 bases and J gave up 12 bases; unmatched junction bases: 8. The CDR3 has 14 amino acids. The CDR3 nucleotides read TGCGCCAGCAGCTTGGACACTAGCGGGGGTTTGCGGTACTTC. Residues: CASSLDTSGGLRYF.

Points on this clonotype: A much larger clone differs by one base, so this may be a read error. The conserved phenylalanine or tryptophan normally closing the CDR3 is absent here, so this likely arose from a read error. This sequence joins TRBV15 and TRBJ2-6, with D hard to call. Germline lookup yields CDR1 LNHNV and CDR2 YYDKDF (reference sequence). V lost 8 bases and J 4 bases, leaving 15 bases between the germline ends. The CDR3 is 15 amino acids. The CDR3 here is CATGYSSSGANVLTS. The DNA of the CDR3 is TGTGCCACCGGCTATAGTTCGTCAGGGGCCAACGTCCTGACTTCC.

The rearrangement links TRBV7-8 to TRBJ2-3; D uncertain. V gave up 2 bases and J gave up 2 bases, with 5 bases separating them. The CDR3 sequence is 13 residues long. Looked up from germline, CDR1 is SGHVS and CDR2 is FQNEAQ. DNA of the CDR3: TGTGCCAGCAGCTTACACAACACAGATACGCAGTATTTT. Residues: CASSLHNTDTQYF.